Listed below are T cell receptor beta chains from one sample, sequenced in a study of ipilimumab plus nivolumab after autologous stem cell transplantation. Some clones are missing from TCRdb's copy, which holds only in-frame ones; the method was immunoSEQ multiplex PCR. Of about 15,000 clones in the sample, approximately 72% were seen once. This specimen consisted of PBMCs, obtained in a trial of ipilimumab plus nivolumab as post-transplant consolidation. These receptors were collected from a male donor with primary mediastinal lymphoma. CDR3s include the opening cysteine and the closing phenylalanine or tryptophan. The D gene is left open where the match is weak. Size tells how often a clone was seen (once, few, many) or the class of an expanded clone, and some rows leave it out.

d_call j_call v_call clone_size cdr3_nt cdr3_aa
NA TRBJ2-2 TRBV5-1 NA TGCGCCAGCAGCCCGACTAGTCGCACCGGGGAGCTGTTTTTT CASSPTSRTGELFF
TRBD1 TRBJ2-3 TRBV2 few TGTGCCAGCGACAGGGCCACAGATACGCAGTATTTT CASDRATDTQYF
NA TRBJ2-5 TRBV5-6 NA TGTGCCAGCAGCTCCGCCCCCTTGTATCGGATCCAAGAGACCCAGTACTTC CASSSAPLYRIQETQYF
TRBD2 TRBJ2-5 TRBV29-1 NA TGCAGCGTTGAAGATATCGGTTCTAGCGGGGCATCGGAGACCCAGTACTTC CSVEDIGSSGASETQYF
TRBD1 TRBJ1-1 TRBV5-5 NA TGTGCCAGCAGCGGTGGACAGGGACCGGCTGAAGCTTTCTTT CASSGGQGPAEAFF
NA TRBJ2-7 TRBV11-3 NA TGTGCCAGCAGCTCAAGGACAGCCGGGTATGACGAGCAGTACTTC CASSSRTAGYDEQYF
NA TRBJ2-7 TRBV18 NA TGTGCCAGCTCACCAGAGGGTGGCGGCTACGAGCAGTACTTC CASSPEGGGYEQYF
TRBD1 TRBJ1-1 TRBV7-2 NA TGTGCCAGCAGCTACAATCCTCAGGGGGCTGAAGCTTTCTTT CASSYNPQGAEAFF
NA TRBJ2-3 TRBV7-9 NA TGTGCCAGCAGCTTACCTTCTCTCAGGGGCGATACGCAGTATTTT CASSLPSLRGDTQYF
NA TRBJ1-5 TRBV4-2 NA TGTGCCAGCAGCCAAGAAGCCCTTCGCAATCAGCCCCAGCATTTT CASSQEALRNQPQHF
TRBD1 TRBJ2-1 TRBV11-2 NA TGTGCCAGCAGCTTAGAAAGGACAGGGGATACCTACACCTACAATGAGCAGTTCTTC CASSLERTGDTYTYNEQFF
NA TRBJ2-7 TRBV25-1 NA TGTGCCAGCAGTGCCGGGACCCTAGGGTCCTACGAGCAGTACTTC CASSAGTLGSYEQYF
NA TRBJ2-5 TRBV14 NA TGTGCCAGCAGCCAAGATCGCGGGGTAGAGACCCAGTACTTC CASSQDRGVETQYF
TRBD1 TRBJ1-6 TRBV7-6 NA TGTGCCAGCAGCTTAAGGGGTGGACAGGGTCTAACCCATAATTCACCCCTCCACTTT CASSLRGGQGLTHNSPLHF
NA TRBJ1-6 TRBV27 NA TGTGCCAGCAGTCCCTCTGGGGGTGGACGGACTATAATCCACCTCCACTTT CASSPSGGGRTIIHLHF
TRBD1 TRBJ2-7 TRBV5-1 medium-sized TGCGCCAGCAGCTTGGAGACAGGGTATGTCCACGAGCAGTACTTC CASSLETGYVHEQYF
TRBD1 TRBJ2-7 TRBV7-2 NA TGTGCCAGCAGCTCGACAGGGGATCCCTACGAGCAGTACTTC CASSSTGDPYEQYF
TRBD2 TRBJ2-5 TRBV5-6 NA TGTGCCAGCAGCTTCACAATAGCGGGGCAAGAGACCCAGTACTTC CASSFTIAGQETQYF
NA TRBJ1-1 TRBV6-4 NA TGTGCCAGCAGACCCGAGGTAGGGGCAGGTGAAGCTTTCTTT CASRPEVGAGEAFF
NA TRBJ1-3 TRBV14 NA TGTGCCAGCAGCCTAAAGGAGATTGACTCTGGAAACACCATATATTTT CASSLKEIDSGNTIYF
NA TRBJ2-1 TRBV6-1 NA TGTGCCAGCAGTGTCACAGGGAATGAGCAGTTCTTC CASSVTGNEQFF
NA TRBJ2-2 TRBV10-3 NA TGTGCCATCAGTGCCATAGGACGCCCGGGCACCGGGGAGCTGTTTTTT CAISAIGRPGTGELFF
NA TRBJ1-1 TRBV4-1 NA TGCGCCAGCAGCCAAGATGGGCCCGGGGGTTCCACAGACACTTTCTTT CASSQDGPGGSTDTFF
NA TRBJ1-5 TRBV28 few TGTGCCAGCAGGGATGTTGAGGGGGCCCAGCATTTT CASRDVEGAQHF
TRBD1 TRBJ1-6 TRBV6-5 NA TGTGCCAGCAAAGAACAGGGGGCTGTTTCACCCCTCCACTTT CASKEQGAVSPLHF
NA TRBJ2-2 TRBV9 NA TGTGCCAGCAGCGTAGAACCCAACGCGGTCGCGAACACCGGGGAGCTGTTTTTT CASSVEPNAVANTGELFF
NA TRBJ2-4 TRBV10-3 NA TGTGCCATCAGTGACCGGGACACTCTCCGGGCCAAAAACATTCAGTACTTC CAISDRDTLRAKNIQYF
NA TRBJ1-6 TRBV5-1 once TGCGCCAGCAGCTACGGCAGCAAAAGCTCCTATAATTCACCCCTCCACTTT CASSYGSKSSYNSPLHF